A single sample gave rise to the 6 T cell receptor beta chains below, sequenced in a study of blood T cells in healthy people across ages (dated by TCRdb to the mid-2010s). Library construction relied on 5' RACE. The data were produced on an Illumina HiSeq 2500. A second PCR of roughly 6 to 11 cycles was run with a J-beta primer mix and a sample-barcoded 5' primer. In TCRdb, the public reads were trimmed at Q25 with fastp and aligned with MiXCR, with productive beta chains retained. Rows merge per CDR3 protein into single entries with the most common DNA and genes. Here the sample has about 700,000 distinct CDR3 sequences; about a third occur a single time. The ten largest account for just over 15% of the sample. Sequencing was performed on blood. The receptors shown here come from an elderly woman in good health. Donor details come from another sample of the same person, matched by shared clones.

This clonotype was counted ten times or more. The rearrangement uses TRBV7-9 and TRBJ2-7, with D tentatively TRBD1 or TRBD2 (5 bases each). This CDR3 is 15 amino acids long. Germline values: CDR1 SEHNR, CDR2 FQNEAQ (reference sequence). Trimming removed 2 bases from V and 0 bases from J, with 11 bases in between. The CDR3 loop reads CASSLSGGYSYEQYF. CDR3 DNA: TGTGCCAGCAGCTTAAGTGGGGGTTACTCCTACGAGCAGTACTTC.

Details on this clonotype: An end of the junction differs from the germline gene, which may be a read error. V usage is TRBV3-1 and J usage is TRBJ2-3, with 14 bases that match TRBD2. This CDR3 contains 17 residues. Germline CDR1 reads LGHDT; CDR2 reads YNNKEL (reference sequence). CDR3 region: CAGSQTSGGAGTDTQYF. CDR3 bases: TGTGCCGGCAGCCAGACTAGCGGGGGGGCCGGCACAGATACGCAGTATTTT.

The sample holds many counts of this clonotype. The chain carries TRBV30 and TRBJ1-1; D is ambiguous. V was clipped by 3 bases and J by 5 bases, with 19 bases between them. This CDR3 is built from 15 residues. Germline V gene sequence: CDR1 GTSNPN, CDR2 SVGIG (reference sequence). In nucleotides, the CDR3 is TGTGCCTGGAGCGGGTTTAGCGGTCTCGGGACTGAAGCTTTCTTT. Its translation: CAWSGFSGLGTEAFF.

V usage is TRBV7-6 and J usage is TRBJ1-1; 8 bases match TRBD1. The CDR3 totals 14 residues. V dropped 5 bases and J dropped 4; count of bases not matched to a gene: 6. Germline V lookup: CDR1 SGHVS, CDR2 FNYEAQ. For the CDR3, the DNA is TGTGCCAGCAGCGTGGGACAGGATACCACTGAAGCTTTCTTT. This gives the protein CASSVGQDTTEAFF.

This clonotype was observed many times. The chain joins TRBV19 to TRBJ2-1; TRBD2 matches at 16 bases. Germline CDR1 reads LNHDA; CDR2 reads SQIVND (reference sequence). With 6 bases clipped from V and 6 bases from J, the junction kept 17 bases outside the gene matches. This CDR3 has 20 amino acids. The CDR3 region has the DNA TGTGCCAGTAGCCGCAGAGGTTCGGGACTAGCGGGGGGGCAGGGCAATGAGCAGTTCTTC. This translates into CASSRRGSGLAGGQGNEQFF.

The V and J genes are TRBV30 and TRBJ1-2; D may be TRBD1 (5 bases). The CDR3 spans 14 residues. Trimming removed 3 bases from V and 2 bases from J, with 13 bases in between. The germline gives CDR1 GTSNPN, CDR2 SVGIG (reference sequence). The CDR3 spells CAWRWGPSNYGYTF. The CDR3 nucleotides are TGTGCCTGGAGATGGGGCCCTAGCAACTATGGCTACACCTTC.